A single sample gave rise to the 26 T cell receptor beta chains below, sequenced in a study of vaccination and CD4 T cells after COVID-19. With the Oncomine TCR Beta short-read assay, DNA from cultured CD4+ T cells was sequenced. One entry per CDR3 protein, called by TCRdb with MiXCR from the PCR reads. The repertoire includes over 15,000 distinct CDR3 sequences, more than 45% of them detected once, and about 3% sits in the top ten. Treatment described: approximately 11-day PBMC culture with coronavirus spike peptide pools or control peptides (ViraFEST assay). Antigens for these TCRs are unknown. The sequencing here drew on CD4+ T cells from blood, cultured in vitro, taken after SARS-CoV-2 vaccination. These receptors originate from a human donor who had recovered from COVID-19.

This CDR3 reads CSARDNGRIDNEQFF. The CDR3 nucleotides are TGCAGTGCTAGAGATAACGGGAGGATCGACAATGAGCAGTTCTTC. The chain joins TRBV20-1 to TRBJ2-1, with 7 bases lining up with TRBD2. With 0 bases clipped from V and 5 bases from J, the junction kept 7 bases outside the gene matches. CDR1 DFQATT and CDR2 SNEGSKA come from the germline V gene (reference sequence). This CDR3 is 15 amino acids long.

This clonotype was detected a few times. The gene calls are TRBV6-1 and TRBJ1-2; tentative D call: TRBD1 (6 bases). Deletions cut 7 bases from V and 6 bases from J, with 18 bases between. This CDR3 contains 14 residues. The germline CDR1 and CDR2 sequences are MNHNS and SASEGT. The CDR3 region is CASTQTGSGDGYTF. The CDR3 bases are TGTGCCAGCACCCAAACAGGGTCAGGTGATGGCTACACCTTC.

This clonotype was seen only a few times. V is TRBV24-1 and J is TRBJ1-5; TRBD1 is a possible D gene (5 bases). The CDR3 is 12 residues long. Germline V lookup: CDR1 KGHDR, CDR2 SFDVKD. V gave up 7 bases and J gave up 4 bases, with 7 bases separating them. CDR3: CATRQDNQPQHF. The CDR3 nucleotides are TGTGCCACCAGACAGGATAATCAGCCCCAGCATTTT.

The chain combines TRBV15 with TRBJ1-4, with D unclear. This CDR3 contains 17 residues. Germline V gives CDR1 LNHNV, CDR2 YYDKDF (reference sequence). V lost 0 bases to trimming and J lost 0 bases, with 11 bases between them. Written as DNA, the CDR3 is TGTGCCACCAGCAGAGATCGGACTGCTGCAACTAATGAAAAACTGTTTTTT. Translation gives CATSRDRTAATNEKLFF.

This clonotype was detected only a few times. The CDR3 region is CASSEGQGAVYGYTF. The DNA of the CDR3 is TGTGCCAGCAGTGAAGGACAGGGGGCCGTCTATGGCTACACCTTC. The V call is TRBV6-1, the J call TRBJ1-2, with 10 bases identical to TRBD1. The CDR3 length is 15 residues. V dropped 1 base and J dropped 4; count of bases not matched to a gene: 3. CDR1 and CDR2 from the germline V gene are MNHNS and SASEGT.

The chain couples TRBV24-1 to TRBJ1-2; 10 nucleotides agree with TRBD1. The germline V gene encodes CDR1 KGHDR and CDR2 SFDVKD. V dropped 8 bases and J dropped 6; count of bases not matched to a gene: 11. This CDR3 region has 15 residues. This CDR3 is CATTTPGQGIDGYTF. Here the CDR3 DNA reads TGTGCCACCACTACTCCGGGACAGGGGATCGATGGCTACACCTTC.

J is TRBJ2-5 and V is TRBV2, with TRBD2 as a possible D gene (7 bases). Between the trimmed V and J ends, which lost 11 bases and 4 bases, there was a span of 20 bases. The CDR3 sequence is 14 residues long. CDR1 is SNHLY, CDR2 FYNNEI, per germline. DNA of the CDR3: TGTGCCTCCCTGAGGGGGGGTGCGAGAGAGACCCAGTACTTC. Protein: CASLRGGARETQYF.

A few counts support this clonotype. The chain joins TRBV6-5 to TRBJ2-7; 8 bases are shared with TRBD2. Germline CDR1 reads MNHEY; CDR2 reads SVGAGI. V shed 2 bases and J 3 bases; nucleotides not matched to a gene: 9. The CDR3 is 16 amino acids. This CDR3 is CASSYIVAGIRYEQYF. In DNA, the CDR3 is TGTGCCAGCAGTTACATTGTAGCGGGAATTCGCTACGAGCAGTACTTC.

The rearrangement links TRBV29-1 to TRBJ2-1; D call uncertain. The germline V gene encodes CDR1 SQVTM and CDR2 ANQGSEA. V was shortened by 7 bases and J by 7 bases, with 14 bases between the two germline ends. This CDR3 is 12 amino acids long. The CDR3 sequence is CSAEVLGNEQFF. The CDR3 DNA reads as TGCAGCGCGGAAGTACTCGGAAATGAGCAGTTCTTC.

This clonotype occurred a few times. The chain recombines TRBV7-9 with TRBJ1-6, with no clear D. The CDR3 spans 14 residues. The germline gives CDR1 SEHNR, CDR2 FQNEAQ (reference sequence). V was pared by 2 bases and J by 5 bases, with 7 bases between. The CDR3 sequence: CASSLRVDNSPLHF. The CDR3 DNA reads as TGTGCCAGCAGCTTAAGGGTCGATAATTCACCCCTCCACTTT.

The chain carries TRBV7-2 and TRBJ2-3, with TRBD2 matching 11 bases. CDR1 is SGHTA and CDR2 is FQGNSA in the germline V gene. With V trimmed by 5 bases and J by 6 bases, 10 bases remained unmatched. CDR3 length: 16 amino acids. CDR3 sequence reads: CASSARLAGLADTQYF. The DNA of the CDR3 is TGTGCCAGCAGCGCCAGACTAGCGGGGCTGGCTGATACGCAGTATTTT.

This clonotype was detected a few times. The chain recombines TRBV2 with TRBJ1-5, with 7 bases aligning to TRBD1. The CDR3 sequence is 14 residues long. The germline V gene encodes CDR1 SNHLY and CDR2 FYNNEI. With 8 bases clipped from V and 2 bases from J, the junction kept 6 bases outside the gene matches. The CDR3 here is CASVQGTGNQPQHF. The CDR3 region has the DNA TGTGCCAGCGTACAGGGGACAGGCAATCAGCCCCAGCATTTT.

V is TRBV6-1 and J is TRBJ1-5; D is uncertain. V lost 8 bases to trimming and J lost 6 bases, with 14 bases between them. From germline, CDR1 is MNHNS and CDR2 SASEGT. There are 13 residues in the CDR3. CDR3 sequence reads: CASVLGGGQPQHF. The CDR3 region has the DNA TGTGCCAGCGTCCTGGGAGGAGGTCAGCCCCAGCATTTT.

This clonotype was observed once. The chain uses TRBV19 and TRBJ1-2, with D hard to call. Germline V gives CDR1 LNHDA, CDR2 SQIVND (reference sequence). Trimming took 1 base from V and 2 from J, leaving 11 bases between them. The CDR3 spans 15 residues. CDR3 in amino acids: CASSIGRQENYGYTF. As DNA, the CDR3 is TGTGCCAGTAGTATAGGTCGGCAGGAGAACTATGGCTACACCTTC.

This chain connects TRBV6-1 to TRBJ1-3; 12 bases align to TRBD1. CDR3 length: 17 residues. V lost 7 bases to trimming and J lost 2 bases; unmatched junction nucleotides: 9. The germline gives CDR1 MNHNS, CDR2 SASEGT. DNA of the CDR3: TGTGCCAGCAACCCCGCCGGGACAGGGGGCCCTGGAAACACCATATATTTT. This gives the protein CASNPAGTGGPGNTIYF.

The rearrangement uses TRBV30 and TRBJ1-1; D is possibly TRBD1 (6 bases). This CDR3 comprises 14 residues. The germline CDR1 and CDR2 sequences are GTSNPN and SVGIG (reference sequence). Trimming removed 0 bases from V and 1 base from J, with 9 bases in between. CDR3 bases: TGTGCCTGGAGTGTTTACAGGGAGAACACTGAAGCTTTCTTT. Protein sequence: CAWSVYRENTEAFF.

The CDR3 here is CSARTRRNTGELFF. In nucleotides, the CDR3 is TGCAGTGCTAGGACTAGGCGAAACACCGGGGAGCTGTTTTTT. This sequence joins TRBV20-1 and TRBJ2-2, with D perhaps TRBD2 (6 bases). The CDR3 covers 14 residues. Germline V gene lookup returns CDR1 DFQATT and CDR2 SNEGSKA (reference sequence). Trimming removed 3 bases from V and 2 bases from J, with 10 bases in between.

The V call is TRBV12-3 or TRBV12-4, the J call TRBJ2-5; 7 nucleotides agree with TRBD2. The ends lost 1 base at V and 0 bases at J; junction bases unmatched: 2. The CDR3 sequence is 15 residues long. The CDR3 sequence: CASSLGGGYQETQYF. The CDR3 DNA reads TGTGCCAGCAGTTTAGGCGGGGGATACCAAGAGACCCAGTACTTC.

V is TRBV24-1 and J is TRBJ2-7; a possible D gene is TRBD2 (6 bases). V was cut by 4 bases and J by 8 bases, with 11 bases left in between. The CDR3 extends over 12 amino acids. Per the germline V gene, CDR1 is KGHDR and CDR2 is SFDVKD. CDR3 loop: CATSDQGGKQYF. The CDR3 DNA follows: TGTGCCACCAGTGACCAAGGAGGGAAGCAGTACTTC.

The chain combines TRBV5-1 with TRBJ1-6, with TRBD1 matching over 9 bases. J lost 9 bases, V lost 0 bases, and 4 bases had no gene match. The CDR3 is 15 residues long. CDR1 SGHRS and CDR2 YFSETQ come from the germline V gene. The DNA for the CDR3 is TGCGCCAGCAGCTTGGAGGGACAGGGCGGTTCACCCCTCCACTTT. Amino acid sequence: CASSLEGQGGSPLHF.

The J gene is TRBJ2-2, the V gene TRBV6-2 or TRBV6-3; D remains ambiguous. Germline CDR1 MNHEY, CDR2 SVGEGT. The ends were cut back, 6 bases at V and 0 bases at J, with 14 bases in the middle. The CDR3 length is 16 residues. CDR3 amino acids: CASRRPRASNTGELFF. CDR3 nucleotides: TGTGCCAGCAGACGACCTCGGGCCTCGAACACCGGGGAGCTGTTTTTT.

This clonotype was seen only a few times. The CDR3: CSARDRVNTEAFF. CDR3 bases: TGCAGTGCTAGGGACAGGGTGAACACTGAAGCTTTCTTT. The chain links TRBV20-1 to TRBJ1-1; 8 bases are shared with TRBD1. CDR1 is DFQATT and CDR2 is SNEGSKA in the germline V gene (reference sequence). Unmatched junction bases numbered 0, after V lost 3 bases and J lost 0 bases. The CDR3 runs 13 residues.

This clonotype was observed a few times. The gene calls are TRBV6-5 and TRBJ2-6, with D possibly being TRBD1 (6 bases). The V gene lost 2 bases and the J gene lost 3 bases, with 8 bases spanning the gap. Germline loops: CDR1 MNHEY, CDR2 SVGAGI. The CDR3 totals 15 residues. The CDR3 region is CASSYGRGGANVLTF. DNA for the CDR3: TGTGCCAGCAGTTACGGCAGGGGTGGGGCCAACGTCCTGACTTTC.

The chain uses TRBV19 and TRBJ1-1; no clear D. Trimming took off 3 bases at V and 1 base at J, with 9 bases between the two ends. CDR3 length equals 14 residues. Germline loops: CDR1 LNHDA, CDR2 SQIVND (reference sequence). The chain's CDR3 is CASSIRQTNTEAFF. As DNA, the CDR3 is TGTGCCAGTAGTATTCGGCAGACGAACACTGAAGCTTTCTTT.

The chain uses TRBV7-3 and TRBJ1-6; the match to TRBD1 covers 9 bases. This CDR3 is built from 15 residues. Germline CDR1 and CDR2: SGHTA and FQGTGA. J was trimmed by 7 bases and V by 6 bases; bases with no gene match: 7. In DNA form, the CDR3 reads TGTGCCAGCAGTTTAGACAGGGGGTGGAATTCACCCCTCCACTTT. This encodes CASSLDRGWNSPLHF.

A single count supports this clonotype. In DNA form, the CDR3 reads TGTGCCAGCAGTCGACAGGGGGCGAATTACGAGCAGTACTTC. Residues: CASSRQGANYEQYF. V and J are TRBV6-1 and TRBJ2-7; TRBD1 aligns across 10 bases. Germline loops: CDR1 MNHNS, CDR2 SASEGT. V was clipped by 5 bases and J by 4 bases; unmatched bases: 5. This CDR3 has 14 amino acids.